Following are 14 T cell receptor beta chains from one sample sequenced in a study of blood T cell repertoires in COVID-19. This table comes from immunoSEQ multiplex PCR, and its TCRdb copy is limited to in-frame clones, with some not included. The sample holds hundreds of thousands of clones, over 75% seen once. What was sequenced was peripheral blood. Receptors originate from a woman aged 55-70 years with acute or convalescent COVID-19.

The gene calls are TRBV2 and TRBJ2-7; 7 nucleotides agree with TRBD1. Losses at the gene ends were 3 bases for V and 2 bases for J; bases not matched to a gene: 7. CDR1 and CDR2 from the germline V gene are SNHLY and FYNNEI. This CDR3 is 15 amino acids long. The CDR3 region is CASSEYRGHTYEQYF. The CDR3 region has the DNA TGTGCCAGCAGTGAGTACAGGGGTCACACCTACGAGCAGTACTTC.

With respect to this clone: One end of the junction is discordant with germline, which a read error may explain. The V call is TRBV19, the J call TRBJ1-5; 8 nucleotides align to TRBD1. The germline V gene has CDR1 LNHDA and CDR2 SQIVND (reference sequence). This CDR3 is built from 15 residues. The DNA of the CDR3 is TGTGCCAGTAGTATCACCCCAGGGGGCAACCAGCCCCAGCATTTT. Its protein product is CASSITPGGNQPQHF.

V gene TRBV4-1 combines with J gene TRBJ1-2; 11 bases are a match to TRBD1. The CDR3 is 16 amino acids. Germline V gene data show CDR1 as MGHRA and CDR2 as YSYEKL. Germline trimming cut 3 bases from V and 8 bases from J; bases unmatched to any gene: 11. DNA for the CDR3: TGCGCCAGCAGCCACCCTACCCGGGACAGGGGGAGCGGCTACACCTTC. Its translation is CASSHPTRDRGSGYTF.

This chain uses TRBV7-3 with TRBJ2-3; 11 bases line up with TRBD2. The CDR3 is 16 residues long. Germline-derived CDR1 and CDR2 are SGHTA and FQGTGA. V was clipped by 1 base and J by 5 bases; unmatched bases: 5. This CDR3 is CASSLMLAGGEDTQYF. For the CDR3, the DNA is TGTGCCAGCAGCTTAATGCTAGCGGGGGGCGAAGATACGCAGTATTTT.

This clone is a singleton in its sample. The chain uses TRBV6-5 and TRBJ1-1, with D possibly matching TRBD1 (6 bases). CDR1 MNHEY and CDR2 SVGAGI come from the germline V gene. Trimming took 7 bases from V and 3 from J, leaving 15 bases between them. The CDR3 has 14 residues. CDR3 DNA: TGTGCCAGCACCGGGGGCGGGGGTTACACTGAAGCTTTCTTT. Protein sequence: CASTGGGGYTEAFF.

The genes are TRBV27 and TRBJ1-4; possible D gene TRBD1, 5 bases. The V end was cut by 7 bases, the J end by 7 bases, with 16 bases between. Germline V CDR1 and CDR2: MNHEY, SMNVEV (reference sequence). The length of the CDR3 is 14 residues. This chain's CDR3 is CASMGGGGSEKLFF. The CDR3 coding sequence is TGTGCCAGCATGGGGGGGGGAGGTTCTGAAAAACTGTTTTTT.

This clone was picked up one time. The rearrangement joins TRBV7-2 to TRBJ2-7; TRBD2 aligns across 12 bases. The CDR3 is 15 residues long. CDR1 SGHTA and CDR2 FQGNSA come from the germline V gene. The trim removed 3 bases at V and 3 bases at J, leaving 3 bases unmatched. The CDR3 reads CASSFELAGGYEQYF. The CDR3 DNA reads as TGTGCCAGCAGCTTCGAACTAGCGGGAGGCTACGAGCAGTACTTC.

CDR3 sequence reads: CASRGAEYGYTF. The DNA of the CDR3 is TGTGCCAGCAGGGGGGCAGAGTATGGCTACACCTTC. The chain couples TRBV28 to TRBJ1-2, with D possibly being TRBD1 (6 bases). The V end lost 6 bases, the J end lost 5 bases, and 10 bases lay between the germline ends. The germline CDR1 and CDR2 sequences are MDHEN and SYDVKM. The CDR3 is made up of 12 amino acids.

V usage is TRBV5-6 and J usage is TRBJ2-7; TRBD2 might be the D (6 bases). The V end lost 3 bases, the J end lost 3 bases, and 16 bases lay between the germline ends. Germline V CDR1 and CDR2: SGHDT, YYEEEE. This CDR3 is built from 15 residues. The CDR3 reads CASSSLGRTNYEQYF. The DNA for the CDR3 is TGTGCCAGCAGCTCTTTGGGAAGGACTAACTACGAGCAGTACTTC.

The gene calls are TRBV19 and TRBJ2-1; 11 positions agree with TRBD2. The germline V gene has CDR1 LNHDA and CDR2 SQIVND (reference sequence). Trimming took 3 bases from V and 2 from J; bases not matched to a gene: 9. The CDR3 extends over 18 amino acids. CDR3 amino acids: CASSIGGPSGRTYNEQFF. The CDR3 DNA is TGTGCCAGTAGTATCGGGGGACCTAGCGGGAGGACCTACAATGAGCAGTTCTTC.

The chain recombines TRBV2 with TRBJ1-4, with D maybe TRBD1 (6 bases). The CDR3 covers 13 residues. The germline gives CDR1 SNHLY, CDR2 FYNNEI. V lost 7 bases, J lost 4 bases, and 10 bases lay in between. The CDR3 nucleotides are TGTGCCAGCATGGACAGATTTAATGAAAAACTGTTTTTT. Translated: CASMDRFNEKLFF.

The CDR3 here is CASSQDPRTEGSVYGYTF. CDR3 bases: TGTGCCAGCAGCCAAGATCCTCGGACGGAGGGGTCCGTCTATGGCTACACCTTC. This chain uses TRBV4-2 with TRBJ1-2, with TRBD1 as a possible D gene (5 bases). The V end was cut by 0 bases, the J end by 4 bases, with 21 bases between. The CDR3 is made up of 18 amino acids. CDR1 is LGHNA, CDR2 YNFKEQ, per germline.

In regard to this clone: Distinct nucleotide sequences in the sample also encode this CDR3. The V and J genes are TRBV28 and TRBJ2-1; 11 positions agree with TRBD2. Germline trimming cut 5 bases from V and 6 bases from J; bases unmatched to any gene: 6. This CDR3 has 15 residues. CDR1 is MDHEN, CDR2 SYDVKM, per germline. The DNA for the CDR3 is TGTGCCAGCAGTCTAGGACTAGCGGGCACCAATGAGCAGTTCTTC. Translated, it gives CASSLGLAGTNEQFF.

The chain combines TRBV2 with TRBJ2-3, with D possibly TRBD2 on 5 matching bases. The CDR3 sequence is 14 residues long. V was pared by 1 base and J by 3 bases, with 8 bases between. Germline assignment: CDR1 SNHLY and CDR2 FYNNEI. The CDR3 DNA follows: TGTGCCAGCAGTGAAGGTCGGGGTACAGATACGCAGTATTTT. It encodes CASSEGRGTDTQYF.